This record covers a single T cell receptor (beta chain). The antigen remains unidentified. CDR1 and CDR2 from the germline V gene are LGHNA and YNFKEQ. This CDR3 spans 16 amino acids. J was trimmed by 9 bases and V by 4 bases; bases with no gene match: 13. The data were taken from a study of T-cell memory formation after mild COVID-19. Overall study: For the most part, TCR clusters were specific to one donor.

Regarding the study as a whole: Most CD4+ clones that shrank were in CM and EM, while CD8+ ones turned up in EMRA.

Constant-segment primers and 5'RACE yielded cDNA libraries for TCR alpha and TCR beta, each carrying sample barcodes and UMIs. One entry per CDR3 protein, called by TCRdb with MiXCR from the 5' RACE reads. The sample has about 470,000 distinct CDR3 sequences; around a sixth are singletons. Sequenced: PBMCs or a T cell subset sorted from them (not recorded which). The V and J genes are TRBV4-2 and TRBJ2-4; 9 bases match TRBD2. The sequence was collected from an adult woman who had mild COVID-19 (a few samples of this study predate the infection). Cell type and time point are not known. This CDR3 is CASSLTRVAGVFIQYF. The CDR3 nucleotides are TGTGCCAGCAGCCTTACTCGAGTAGCGGGGGTTTTCATTCAGTACTTC.